This T cell receptor beta chain is drawn from a study of T cells in Graves' hyperthyroidism and ophthalmopathy. RNA transcripts were the template for amplifying TCR beta CDR3 regions. HTBI primers were the set used in a first-round RT-PCR of the TCR CDR3. TCRdb re-called the multiplex PCR reads through MiXCR, storing one row per CDR3 protein. The data hold fewer than 550,000 distinct CDR3 sequences, with 15% to 17% observed a single time. Graves' hyperthyroidism showing no ophthalmopathy progression within 18 months was considered stable. Investigators excluded patients with uncontrolled infection, other autoimmune disease, pregnancy or lactation. Extraction of PBMCs used about 9.2 ml of fresh peripheral blood. This clonotype has more than one count but fewer than ten. Its target is unknown. The study's findings and limits: Researchers found most expanded thyroid clonotypes above 0.001 in blood as well.

Trimming shortened V by 5 bases and J by 10 bases, and 18 bases separated the two germline ends. There are 15 residues in the CDR3. CDR1 and CDR2 (germline): MNHNS, SASEGT. This rearrangement joins TRBV6-1 to TRBJ1-6; a possible D gene is TRBD1 (6 bases). This receptor was identified in a woman aged 18 to 35 with Graves' hyperthyroidism. Sequences were obtained from blood. CDR3 residues: CASSYATGLFSPLHF. In DNA form, the CDR3 reads TGTGCCAGCAGTTACGCTACAGGGCTTTTCTCACCCCTCCACTTT.